This T cell receptor (beta chain) was profiled in a study of OX40 agonist ivuxolimab in advanced cancers. Study details: Partial responses were achieved by three patients: one hepatocellular carcinoma, two cutaneous melanoma.

Germline assignment: CDR1 MNHEY and CDR2 SMNVEV (reference sequence). The CDR3 sequence is 14 residues long. The V end was cut by 3 bases, the J end by 3 bases, with 11 bases between. With baseline, cycle 4 day 1, and cycle 7 day 1 as timepoints, blood was sampled. In regard to this clone: Its specificity is not known.

The protocol was immunoSEQ multiplex PCR, while the TCRdb copy is restricted to in-frame clones and leaves out a portion. The sample lists under 100,000 clones, 91% occurring once. The study's findings and limits: Patients who responded partially at 0.1-3.0 mg/kg showed clonal expansion ranking among the lowest. Averaging showed that CD8+ T cells had more expanded clones than CD4+ did.

The receptor was derived from an adult with an advanced solid tumor such as melanoma, head and neck, liver or kidney cancer. Specimen: CD4+ or CD8+ T cells sorted from blood, collected in a trial of the OX40 agonist ivuxolimab. The rearrangement joins TRBV27 to TRBJ2-5; D gene unclear. The CDR3 region has the DNA TGTGCCAGCAGTTTTTCCGGCAAAAAAGAGACCCAGTACTTC. It encodes CASSFSGKKETQYF.